What follows are 20 T cell receptor beta chains derived from one specimen sequenced in a study of response to subunit inactivated influenza vaccine. TCRdb ran MiXCR on the RT-PCR reads and lists one entry per CDR3 protein. Here the sample spans 500,000 to 550,000 distinct CDR3 sequences, less than 8% being singletons. The starting material was PBMCs from blood, obtained roughly 24 months after vaccination. Source of these receptors: a man aged 45-69 years who received an inactivated influenza vaccine.

For this clonotype: This clone may be a read error of a much larger clone one base away. The chain employs TRBV9 and TRBJ2-1, with a tentative D call TRBD2 (6 bases). Looked up from germline, CDR1 is SGDLS and CDR2 is YYNGEE. There are 14 residues in the CDR3. Trimming took 4 bases from V and 8 from J, leaving 16 bases between them. CDR3 protein: CASSPGDGKDEQFF. DNA of the CDR3: TGTGCCAGCAGCCCGGGAGACGGGAAGGATGAGCAGTTCTTC.

The sample holds many counts of this clonotype. The V gene is TRBV20-1, the J gene TRBJ2-3; D unclear. The CDR3 consists of 16 residues. The V gene's germline CDR1 is DFQATT and CDR2 SNEGSKA (reference sequence). Trimming left V 0 bases short and J 2 bases short, with 15 bases between. CDR3 DNA sequence: TGCAGTGCTAGAGAAGCTCTCGCTGGAACCACAGATACGCAGTATTTT. This sequence encodes CSAREALAGTTDTQYF.

This rearrangement joins TRBV12-3 or TRBV12-4 to TRBJ1-5; 7 positions match TRBD1. This CDR3 has 14 residues. Trimming at V came to 5 bases and at J to 7 bases, leaving 8 bases not matched to a gene. The CDR3 here is CASSIRGLRQPQHF. The CDR3 DNA reads TGTGCCAGCAGTATCAGGGGGTTACGGCAGCCCCAGCATTTT.

The chain couples TRBV15 to TRBJ2-5, with 10 nucleotides matching TRBD2. V lost 3 bases to trimming and J lost 4 bases; unmatched junction nucleotides: 5. This CDR3 has 15 residues. The germline V gene has CDR1 LNHNV and CDR2 YYDKDF (reference sequence). The chain's CDR3 is CATSSLAGEGETQYF. CDR3 DNA sequence: TGTGCCACCAGCAGTCTAGCGGGAGAAGGAGAGACCCAGTACTTC.

CDR3 in amino acids: CASSPLRGADEQFF. DNA of the CDR3: TGTGCCAGCAGCCCCTTACGGGGGGCCGATGAGCAGTTCTTC. V usage is TRBV7-6 and J usage is TRBJ2-1; weak D call: TRBD2 (7 bases). The CDR3 length is 14 residues. In germline, CDR1 is SGHVS, CDR2 FNYEAQ. Trimming left V 5 bases short and J 8 bases short, with 16 bases between.

There are a few counts of this clonotype. This chain links TRBV20-1 with TRBJ2-3; 7 nucleotides line up with TRBD1. Per germline, CDR1 DFQATT and CDR2 SNEGSKA (reference sequence). The length of the CDR3 is 16 residues. The junction had 13 bases not matched to a gene; V was cut back by 3 bases and J by 4 bases. The CDR3 loop reads CSARAPHRGRSDTQYF. DNA of the CDR3: TGCAGTGCTAGGGCCCCCCACAGGGGAAGGTCAGATACGCAGTATTTT.

This clonotype was detected many times. The chain uses TRBV2 and TRBJ1-1, with D possibly matching TRBD1 (6 bases). V lost 7 bases to trimming and J lost 5 bases, with 11 bases between them. Germline V gene lookup returns CDR1 SNHLY and CDR2 FYNNEI. The CDR3 has 12 amino acids. CDR3 nucleotide sequence: TGTGCCAGCACGGGACAAAATACTGAAGCTTTCTTT. Translation: CASTGQNTEAFF.

This clonotype was counted at least ten times. This chain joins TRBV4-3 and TRBJ2-1; 7 bases agree with TRBD2. Germline loops: CDR1 LGHNA, CDR2 YSLEER. This CDR3 is built from 17 residues. The ends lost 3 bases at V and 0 bases at J; junction bases unmatched: 8. The CDR3 sequence is CASSHQWGGSSYNEQFF. The CDR3 DNA reads as TGCGCCAGCAGCCATCAGTGGGGCGGGAGCTCCTACAATGAGCAGTTCTTC.

The V and J genes are TRBV20-1 and TRBJ2-5; TRBD1 aligns across 8 bases. CDR3 length equals 15 residues. The V and J ends lost 0 bases and 2 bases, in that order; junction bases with no gene match: 5. CDR1 is DFQATT, CDR2 SNEGSKA, per germline (reference sequence). The CDR3 sequence: CSARESTGAQETQYF. The CDR3 nucleotides are TGCAGTGCTAGAGAATCGACAGGGGCACAAGAGACCCAGTACTTC.

The chain combines TRBV12-3 or TRBV12-4 with TRBJ2-1, with a weak D call TRBD1 (5 bases). There are 12 residues in the CDR3. V was shortened by 2 bases and J by 9 bases, with 8 bases between the two germline ends. The CDR3 reads CASSLWQGEQFF. As DNA, the CDR3 is TGTGCCAGCAGTTTATGGCAGGGTGAGCAGTTCTTC.

V is TRBV20-1 and J is TRBJ2-1, with 7 bases aligning to TRBD1. V was clipped by 0 bases and J by 5 bases; unmatched bases: 13. Germline assignment: CDR1 DFQATT and CDR2 SNEGSKA (reference sequence). The CDR3 extends over 17 amino acids. The CDR3: CSARDWRKGGGNNEQFF. The CDR3 coding sequence is TGCAGTGCTAGAGATTGGCGGAAAGGGGGCGGAAACAATGAGCAGTTCTTC.

The CDR3 DNA sequence: TGTGCCAGCAGCTGGACGGCGGGGGGGCGCACAGATACGCAGTATTTT. This gives the protein CASSWTAGGRTDTQYF. The J gene is TRBJ2-3, the V gene TRBV5-6; TRBD2 matches at 9 bases. Germline CDR1 and CDR2: SGHDT and YYEEEE. The J segment lost 1 base and the V segment lost 3 bases, leaving 6 bases of the junction unmatched. The CDR3 covers 16 residues.

The rearrangement joins TRBV12-3 or TRBV12-4 to TRBJ1-5, with D perhaps TRBD1 (5 bases). With 3 bases removed from V and 6 bases from J, the gap between germline ends came to 12 bases. CDR3 size: 14 residues. CDR3 sequence: CASSLAGRSQPQHF. The CDR3 nucleotides read TGTGCCAGCAGTTTGGCAGGGAGGTCTCAGCCCCAGCATTTT.

This clonotype was observed at least ten times. The chain couples TRBV29-1 to TRBJ2-5; 9 nucleotides line up with TRBD1. The V segment lost 2 bases and the J segment 4 bases; nucleotides outside the gene matches: 8. The CDR3 is 15 amino acids. Germline V lookup: CDR1 SQVTM, CDR2 ANQGSEA. This CDR3 reads CSVEFRDRARETQYF. In DNA form, the CDR3 reads TGCAGCGTTGAATTCCGGGACAGGGCTCGAGAGACCCAGTACTTC.

The J gene is TRBJ1-1, the V gene TRBV5-1; maybe TRBD1 (6 bases). V lost 0 bases and J lost 6, with 12 bases in between. The CDR3 is 14 residues long. CDR1 and CDR2 from the germline V gene are SGHRS and YFSETQ. This chain's CDR3 is CASSLDTGRSEAFF. CDR3 coding DNA: TGCGCCAGCAGCTTGGACACAGGGCGGTCTGAAGCTTTCTTT.

This clonotype was picked up a small number of times. The chain uses TRBV10-3 and TRBJ2-3; D may be TRBD2 (6 bases). This CDR3 is 15 amino acids long. Looked up from germline, CDR1 is ENHRY and CDR2 is SYGVKD. V lost 6 bases and J lost 0, with 13 bases in between. This chain's CDR3 is CAIREGASSTDTQYF. The CDR3 DNA sequence: TGTGCCATCAGGGAGGGTGCCTCTAGCACAGATACGCAGTATTTT.

This clonotype showed up many times. The rearrangement joins TRBV20-1 to TRBJ2-1; D is undetermined. Looked up from germline, CDR1 is DFQATT and CDR2 is SNEGSKA (reference sequence). V gave up 3 bases and J gave up 0 bases, with 9 bases separating them. This CDR3 has 14 amino acids. The CDR3 DNA reads as TGCAGTGCTAGGGCAGTCTACTCCTACAATGAGCAGTTCTTC. Amino acids: CSARAVYSYNEQFF.

This clonotype came up a few times. The rearrangement uses TRBV6-1 and TRBJ1-4; TRBD1 matches at 9 bases. This CDR3 has 15 amino acids. The J segment lost 9 bases and the V segment lost 6 bases, leaving 11 bases of the junction unmatched. Germline loops: CDR1 MNHNS, CDR2 SASEGT. This chain's CDR3 is CASRHGQGPSQKLFF. The CDR3, as DNA: TGTGCCAGCAGACACGGACAGGGGCCCTCCCAAAAACTGTTTTTT.

This clonotype was observed at least ten times. The chain couples TRBV30 to TRBJ2-7; D is uncertain. V was trimmed by 0 bases and J by 6 bases, leaving 9 bases between them. Germline-derived CDR1 and CDR2 are GTSNPN and SVGIG (reference sequence). This CDR3 has 12 residues. CDR3 region: CAWSVISSEQYF. The CDR3, as DNA: TGTGCCTGGAGTGTAATCAGTTCCGAGCAGTACTTC.

This clonotype has just a few counts. This rearrangement joins TRBV5-5 to TRBJ1-1; TRBD1 matches at 11 bases. J gave up 11 bases and V 4 bases, and 7 bases lay outside the gene matches. The CDR3 covers 13 residues. Per the germline V gene, CDR1 is SGHKS and CDR2 is YYEKEE (reference sequence). The CDR3 reads CASSPGQGATAFF. CDR3 in DNA: TGTGCCAGCAGCCCCGGACAGGGGGCGACGGCTTTCTTT.